This TCR beta chain was documented in a study of OX40 agonist ivuxolimab in advanced cancers. On the study more broadly: Patients in dose escalation had liver, melanoma, kidney or head and neck cancers. Overall study findings and caveats: Also present in some nonresponders was a low level of normalized T-cell clonal expansion.

CDR3 size: 16 residues. The junction had 13 bases not matched to a gene; V was cut back by 5 bases and J by 6 bases. CDR1 and CDR2 from the germline V gene are SGHNT and YENEEA. With respect to this clone: Its antigen remains unidentified.

The protocol was immunoSEQ multiplex PCR, while the TCRdb copy is restricted to in-frame clones and leaves out a portion. The sample has some 70,000 clones; 88% are singletons. The sample consisted of CD4+ or CD8+ T cells sorted from blood, taken in a trial of the OX40 agonist ivuxolimab. The V and J genes are TRBV11-3 and TRBJ2-7, with TRBD2 matching over 10 bases. This receptor was obtained from an adult with an advanced solid tumor such as melanoma, head and neck, liver or kidney cancer. CDR3 sequence: CASSPSPLAGVGEQYF. DNA of the CDR3: TGTGCCAGCAGCCCTAGCCCTCTAGCGGGAGTTGGCGAGCAGTACTTC.